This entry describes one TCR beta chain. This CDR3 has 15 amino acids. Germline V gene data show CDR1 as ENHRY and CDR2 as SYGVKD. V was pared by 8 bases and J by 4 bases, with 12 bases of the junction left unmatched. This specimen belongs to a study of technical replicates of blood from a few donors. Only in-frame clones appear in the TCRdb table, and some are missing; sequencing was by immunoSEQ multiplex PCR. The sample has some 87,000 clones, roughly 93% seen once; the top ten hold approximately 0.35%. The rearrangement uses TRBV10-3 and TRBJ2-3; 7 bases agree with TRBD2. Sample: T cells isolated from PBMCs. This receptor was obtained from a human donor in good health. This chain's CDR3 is CAIQPRWGGADTQYF. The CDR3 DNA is TGTGCCATCCAACCGAGGTGGGGAGGGGCAGATACGCAGTATTTT.